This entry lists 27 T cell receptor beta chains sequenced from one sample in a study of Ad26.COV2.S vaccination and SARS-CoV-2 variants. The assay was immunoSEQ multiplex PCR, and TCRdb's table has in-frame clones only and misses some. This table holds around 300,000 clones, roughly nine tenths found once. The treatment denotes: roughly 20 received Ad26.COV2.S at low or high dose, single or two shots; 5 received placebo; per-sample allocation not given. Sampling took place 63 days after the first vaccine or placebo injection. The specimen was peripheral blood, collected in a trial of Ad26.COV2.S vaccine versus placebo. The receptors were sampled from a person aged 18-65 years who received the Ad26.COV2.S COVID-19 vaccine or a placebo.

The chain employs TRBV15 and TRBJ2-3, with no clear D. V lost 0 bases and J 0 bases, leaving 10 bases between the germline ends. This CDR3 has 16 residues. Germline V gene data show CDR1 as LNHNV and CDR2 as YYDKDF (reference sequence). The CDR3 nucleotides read TGTGCCACCAGCAGAGAAGGGCCTCTTAGCACAGATACGCAGTATTTT. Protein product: CATSREGPLSTDTQYF.

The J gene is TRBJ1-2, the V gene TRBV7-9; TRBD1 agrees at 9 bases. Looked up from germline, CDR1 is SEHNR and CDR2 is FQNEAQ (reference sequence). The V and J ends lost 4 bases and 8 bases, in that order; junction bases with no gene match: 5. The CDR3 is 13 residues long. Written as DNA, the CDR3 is TGTGCCAGCAGCTCACAGGGGGCGTTGGGCTACACCTTC. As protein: CASSSQGALGYTF.

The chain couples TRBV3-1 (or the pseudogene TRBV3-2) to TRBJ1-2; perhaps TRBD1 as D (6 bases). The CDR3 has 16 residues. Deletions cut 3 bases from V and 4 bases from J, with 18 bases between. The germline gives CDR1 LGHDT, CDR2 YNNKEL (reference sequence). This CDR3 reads CASSHTTWGAGYGYTF. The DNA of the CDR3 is TGTGCCAGCAGCCATACAACCTGGGGGGCAGGCTATGGCTACACCTTC.

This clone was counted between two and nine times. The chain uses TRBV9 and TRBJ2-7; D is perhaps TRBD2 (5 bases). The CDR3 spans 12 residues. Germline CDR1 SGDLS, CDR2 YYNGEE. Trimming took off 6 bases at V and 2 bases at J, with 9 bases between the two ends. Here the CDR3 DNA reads TGTGCCAGCAAGTGGACTGCCTACGAGCAGTACGTC. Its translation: CASKWTAYEQYV.

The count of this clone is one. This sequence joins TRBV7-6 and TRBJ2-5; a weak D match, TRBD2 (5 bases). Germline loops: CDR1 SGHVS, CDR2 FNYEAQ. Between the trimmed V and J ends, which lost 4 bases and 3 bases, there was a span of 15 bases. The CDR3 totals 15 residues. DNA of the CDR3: TGTGCCAGCAGCTCACCTAGCTCCTCGGAAGAGACCCAGTACTTC. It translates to CASSSPSSSEETQYF. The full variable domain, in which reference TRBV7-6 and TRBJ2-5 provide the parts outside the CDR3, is GAGVSQSPRYKVTKRGQDVALRCDPISGHVSLYWYRQALGQGPEFLTYFNYEAQQDKSGLPNDRFSAERPEGSISTLTIQRTEQRDSAMYRCASSSPSSSEETQYFGPGTRLLVL.

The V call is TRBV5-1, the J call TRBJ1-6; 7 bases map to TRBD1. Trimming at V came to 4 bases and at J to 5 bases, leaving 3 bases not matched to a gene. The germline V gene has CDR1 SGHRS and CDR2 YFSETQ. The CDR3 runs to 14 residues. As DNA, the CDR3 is TGCGCCAGCAGCCGACAGGGAAATAATTCACCCCTCCACTTT. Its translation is CASSRQGNNSPLHF.

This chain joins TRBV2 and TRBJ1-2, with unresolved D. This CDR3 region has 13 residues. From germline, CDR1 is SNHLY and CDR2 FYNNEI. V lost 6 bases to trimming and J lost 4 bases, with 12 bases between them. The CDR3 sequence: CASSDGRVYGYTF. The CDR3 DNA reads TGTGCCAGCAGCGACGGAAGGGTCTATGGCTACACCTTC.

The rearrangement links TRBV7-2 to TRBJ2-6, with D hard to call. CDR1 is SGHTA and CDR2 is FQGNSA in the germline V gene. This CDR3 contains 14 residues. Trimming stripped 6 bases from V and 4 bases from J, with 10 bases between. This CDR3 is CASRTVAGANVLTF. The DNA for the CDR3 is TGTGCCAGCAGGACCGTGGCCGGGGCCAACGTCCTGACTTTC.

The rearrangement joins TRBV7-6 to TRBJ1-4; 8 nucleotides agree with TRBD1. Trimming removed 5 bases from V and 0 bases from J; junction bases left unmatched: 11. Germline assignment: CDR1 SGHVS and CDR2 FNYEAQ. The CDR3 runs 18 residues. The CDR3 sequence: CASSTQPGQAATNEKLFF. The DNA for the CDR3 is TGTGCCAGCAGCACGCAGCCGGGACAGGCGGCAACTAATGAAAAACTGTTTTTT.

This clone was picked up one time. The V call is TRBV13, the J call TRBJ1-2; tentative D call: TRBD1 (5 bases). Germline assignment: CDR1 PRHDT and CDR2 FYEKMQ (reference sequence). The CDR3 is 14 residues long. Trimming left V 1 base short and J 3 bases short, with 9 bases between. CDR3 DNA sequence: TGTGCCAGCAGCTTAGTGGGGGAAGACTATGGCTACACCTTC. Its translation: CASSLVGEDYGYTF.

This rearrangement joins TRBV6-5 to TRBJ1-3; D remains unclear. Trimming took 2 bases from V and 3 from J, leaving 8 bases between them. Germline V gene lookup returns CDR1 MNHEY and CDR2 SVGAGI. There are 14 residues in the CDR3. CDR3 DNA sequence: TGTGCCAGCAGTTACGAAACGGGTGGAAACACCATATATTTT. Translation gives CASSYETGGNTIYF.

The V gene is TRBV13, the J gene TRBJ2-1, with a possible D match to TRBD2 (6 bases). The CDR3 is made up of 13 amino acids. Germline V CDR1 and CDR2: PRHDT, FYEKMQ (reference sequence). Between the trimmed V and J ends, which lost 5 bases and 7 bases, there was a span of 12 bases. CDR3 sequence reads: CASSPGLPNEQFF. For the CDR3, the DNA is TGTGCCAGCAGCCCCGGACTACCTAATGAGCAGTTCTTC. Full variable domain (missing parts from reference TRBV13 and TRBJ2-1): AAGVIQSPRHLIKEKRETATLKCYPIPRHDTVYWYQQGPGQDPQFLISFYEKMQSDKGSIPDRFSAQQFSDYHSELNMSSLELGDSALYFCASSPGLPNEQFFGPGTRLTVL.

The CDR3 DNA reads TGTGCCAGCAGCCCTATTCACTTCTCCACCCCAAACGCTAGCGGGAGATTCCAAGAGACCCAGTACTTC. As protein: CASSPIHFSTPNASGRFQETQYF. The J gene is TRBJ2-5, the V gene TRBV7-8, with 10 bases that match TRBD2. The germline V gene has CDR1 SGHVS and CDR2 FQNEAQ. This CDR3 spans 23 amino acids. The trim removed 5 bases at V and 1 base at J, leaving 28 bases unmatched.

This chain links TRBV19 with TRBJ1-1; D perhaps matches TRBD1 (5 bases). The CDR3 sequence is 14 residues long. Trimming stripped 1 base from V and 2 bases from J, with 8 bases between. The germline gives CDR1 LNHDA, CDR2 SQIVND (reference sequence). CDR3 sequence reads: CASSIGGANTEAFF. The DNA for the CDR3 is TGTGCCAGTAGTATAGGAGGGGCTAACACTGAAGCTTTCTTT. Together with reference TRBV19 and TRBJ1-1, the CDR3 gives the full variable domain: DGGITQSPKYLFRKEGQNVTLSCEQNLNHDAMYWYRQDPGQGLRLIYYSQIVNDFQKGDIAEGYSVSREKKESFPLTVTSAQKNPTAFYLCASSIGGANTEAFFGQGTRLTVV.

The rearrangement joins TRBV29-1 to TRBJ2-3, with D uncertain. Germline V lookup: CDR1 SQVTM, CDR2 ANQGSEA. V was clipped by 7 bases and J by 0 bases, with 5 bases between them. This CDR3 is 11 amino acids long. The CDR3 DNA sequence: TGCAGCGGAGCAAGCACAGATACGCAGTATTTT. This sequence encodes CSGASTDTQYF.

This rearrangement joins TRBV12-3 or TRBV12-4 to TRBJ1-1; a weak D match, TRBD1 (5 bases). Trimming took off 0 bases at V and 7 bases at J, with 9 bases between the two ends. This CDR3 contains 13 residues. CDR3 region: CASSLARGIEAFF. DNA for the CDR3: TGTGCCAGCAGTTTAGCGCGGGGGATTGAAGCTTTCTTT.

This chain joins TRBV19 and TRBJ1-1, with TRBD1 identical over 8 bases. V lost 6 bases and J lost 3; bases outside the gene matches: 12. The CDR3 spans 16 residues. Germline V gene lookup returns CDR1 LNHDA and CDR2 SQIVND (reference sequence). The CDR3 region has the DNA TGTGCCAGTAGAGACCAGGGGGCCAACCTTTACACTGAAGCTTTCTTT. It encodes CASRDQGANLYTEAFF.

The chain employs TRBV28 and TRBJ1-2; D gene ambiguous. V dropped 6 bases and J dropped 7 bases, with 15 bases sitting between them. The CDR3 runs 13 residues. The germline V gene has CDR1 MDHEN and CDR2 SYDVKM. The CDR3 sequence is CASSYSPILGYTF. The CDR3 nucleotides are TGTGCCAGCAGCTACTCACCGATTCTTGGCTACACCTTC.

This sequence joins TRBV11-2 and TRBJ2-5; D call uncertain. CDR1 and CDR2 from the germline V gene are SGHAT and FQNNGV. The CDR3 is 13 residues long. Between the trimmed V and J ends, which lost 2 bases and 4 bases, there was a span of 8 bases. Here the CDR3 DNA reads TGTGCCAGCAGCTTACTTGCCAGAGAGACCCAGTACTTC. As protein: CASSLLARETQYF.

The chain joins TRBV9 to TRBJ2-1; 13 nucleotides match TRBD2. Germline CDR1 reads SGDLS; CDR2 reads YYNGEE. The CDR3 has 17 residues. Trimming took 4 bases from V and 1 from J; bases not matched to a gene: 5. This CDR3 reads CASSPWTSGSSYNEQFF. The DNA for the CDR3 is TGTGCCAGCAGCCCCTGGACTAGCGGGAGTTCCTACAATGAGCAGTTCTTC.

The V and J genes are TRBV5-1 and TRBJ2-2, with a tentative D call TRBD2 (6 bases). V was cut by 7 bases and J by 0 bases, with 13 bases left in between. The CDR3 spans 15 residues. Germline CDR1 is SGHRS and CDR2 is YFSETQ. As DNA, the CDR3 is TGCGCCAGCCGGCCGGGGGAGGCGAACACCGGGGAGCTGTTTTTT. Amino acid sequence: CASRPGEANTGELFF.

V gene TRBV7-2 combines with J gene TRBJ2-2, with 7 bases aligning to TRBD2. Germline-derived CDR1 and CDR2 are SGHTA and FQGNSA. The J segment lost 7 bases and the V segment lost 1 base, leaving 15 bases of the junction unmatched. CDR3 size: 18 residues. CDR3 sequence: CASSLVKSGTLRIGELFF. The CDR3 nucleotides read TGTGCCAGCAGCTTAGTTAAGAGCGGGACCCTGAGGATCGGGGAGCTGTTTTTT.

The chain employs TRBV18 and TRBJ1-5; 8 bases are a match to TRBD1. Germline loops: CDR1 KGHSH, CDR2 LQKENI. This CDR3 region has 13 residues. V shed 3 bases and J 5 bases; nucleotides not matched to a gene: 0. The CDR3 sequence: CASSPDRDQPQHF. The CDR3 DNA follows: TGTGCCAGCTCACCGGACAGGGATCAGCCCCAGCATTTT.

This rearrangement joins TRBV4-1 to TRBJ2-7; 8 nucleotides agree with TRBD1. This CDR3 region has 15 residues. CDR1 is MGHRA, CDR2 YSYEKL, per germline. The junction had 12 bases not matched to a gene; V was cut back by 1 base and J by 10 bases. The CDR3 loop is CASSQVVTGEGVQYF. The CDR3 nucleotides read TGCGCCAGCAGCCAAGTGGTGACAGGGGAAGGGGTTCAGTACTTC.

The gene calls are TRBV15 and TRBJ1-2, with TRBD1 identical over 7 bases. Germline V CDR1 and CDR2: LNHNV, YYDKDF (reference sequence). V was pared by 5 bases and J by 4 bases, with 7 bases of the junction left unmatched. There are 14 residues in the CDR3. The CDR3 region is CATSDRVQLYGYTF. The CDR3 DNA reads TGTGCCACCAGCGACAGGGTCCAACTCTATGGCTACACCTTC.

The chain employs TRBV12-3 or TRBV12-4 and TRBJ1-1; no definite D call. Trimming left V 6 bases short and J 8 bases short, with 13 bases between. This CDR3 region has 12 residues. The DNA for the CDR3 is TGTGCCAGCAGCCCAAGAGTCTTCGAAGCTTTCTTT. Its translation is CASSPRVFEAFF.

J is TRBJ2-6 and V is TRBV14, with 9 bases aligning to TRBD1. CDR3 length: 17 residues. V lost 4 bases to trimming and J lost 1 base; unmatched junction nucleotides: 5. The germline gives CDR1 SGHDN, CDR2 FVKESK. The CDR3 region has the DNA TGTGCCAGCAGCCCCCGGGACAGGGTGTCTGGGGCCAACGTCCTGACTTTC. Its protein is CASSPRDRVSGANVLTF.